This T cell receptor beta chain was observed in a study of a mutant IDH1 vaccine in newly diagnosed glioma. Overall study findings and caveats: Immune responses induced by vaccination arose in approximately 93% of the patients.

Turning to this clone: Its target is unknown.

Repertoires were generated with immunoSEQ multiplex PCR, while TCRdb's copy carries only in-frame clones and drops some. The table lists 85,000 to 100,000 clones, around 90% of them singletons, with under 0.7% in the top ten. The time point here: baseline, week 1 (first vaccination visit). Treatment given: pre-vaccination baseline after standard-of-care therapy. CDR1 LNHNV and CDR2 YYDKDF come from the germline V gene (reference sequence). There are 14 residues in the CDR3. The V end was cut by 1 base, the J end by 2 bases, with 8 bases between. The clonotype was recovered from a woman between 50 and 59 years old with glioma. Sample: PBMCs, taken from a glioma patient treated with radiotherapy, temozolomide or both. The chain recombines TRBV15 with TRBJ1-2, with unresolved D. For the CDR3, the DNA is TGTGCCACCAGCAGAGGGGGAACAAACTATGGCTACACCTTC. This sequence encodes CATSRGGTNYGYTF.